Listed here are 23 T cell receptor beta chains from one sample, sequenced in a study of T cells in narcolepsy. Using immunoSEQ multiplex PCR, the repertoire was profiled, and TCRdb retains in-frame clones only, with some absent. The repertoire consists of roughly 25,000 clones, with approximately 62% occurring once and the leading ten covering 9.5% to 15%. The specimen was memory (CD45RA-) CD4+ T cells from blood. Receptor source: a human donor in good health.

The genes are TRBV30 and TRBJ1-6, with 7 bases aligning to TRBD1. CDR3 length equals 15 residues. CDR1 and CDR2 from the germline V gene are GTSNPN and SVGIG (reference sequence). J gave up 9 bases and V 4 bases, and 12 bases lay outside the gene matches. The CDR3 nucleotides read TGTGCCTGGAAAGGTTTGGTAGGGGGCGGTTCACCCCTCCACTTT. Protein product: CAWKGLVGGGSPLHF.

The rearrangement uses TRBV7-8 and TRBJ1-5; D perhaps matches TRBD1 (5 bases). Trimming stripped 2 bases from V and 6 bases from J, with 23 bases between. This CDR3 comprises 18 residues. CDR1 is SGHVS, CDR2 FQNEAQ, per germline. DNA for the CDR3: TGTGCCAGCAGCTTATTGGGTACGGGACCACTAAGAGGTCAGCCCCAGCATTTT. This encodes CASSLLGTGPLRGQPQHF.

The rearrangement links TRBV7-9 to TRBJ1-4; TRBD1 agrees at 8 bases. This CDR3 has 16 amino acids. CDR1 is SEHNR, CDR2 FQNEAQ, per germline (reference sequence). V was pared by 5 bases and J by 2 bases, with 7 bases of the junction left unmatched. CDR3 in DNA: TGTGCCAGCAGCGCGACAGGGGCGTACACTAATGAAAAACTGTTTTTT. Amino acid sequence: CASSATGAYTNEKLFF. Together with reference TRBV7-9 and TRBJ1-4, the CDR3 gives the full variable domain: DTGVSQNPRHKITKRGQNVTFRCDPISEHNRLYWYRQTLGQGPEFLTYFQNEAQLEKSRLLSDRFSAERPKGSFSTLEIQRTEQGDSAMYLCASSATGAYTNEKLFFGSGTQLSVL.

The CDR3 here is CASSLAQGYNEQFF. CDR3 nucleotides: TGTGCCAGCAGCTTAGCGCAAGGGTACAATGAGCAGTTCTTC. The chain couples TRBV7-8 to TRBJ2-1; D ambiguous. Trimming pared 0 bases from V and 4 bases from J, leaving 7 bases between. CDR1 is SGHVS, CDR2 FQNEAQ, per germline. The CDR3 has 14 residues.

The genes are TRBV10-3 and TRBJ2-3, with D tentatively TRBD1 or TRBD2 (5 bases each). The V and J ends lost 2 bases and 2 bases respectively, with 11 bases between them. There are 15 residues in the CDR3. The germline gives CDR1 ENHRY, CDR2 SYGVKD. The CDR3 is CAISEKGDLTDTQYF. The CDR3 DNA is TGTGCCATCAGTGAGAAAGGGGACCTCACAGATACGCAGTATTTT.

The V gene is TRBV11-2, the J gene TRBJ1-1; D possibly corresponds to TRBD1 (6 bases). The V end lost 5 bases, the J end lost 0 bases, and 25 bases lay between the germline ends. This CDR3 has 19 amino acids. Germline V gene data show CDR1 as SGHAT and CDR2 as FQNNGV. Here the CDR3 DNA reads TGTGCCAGCAGCGGGCAAGTGGGACACACTTTATCCATGAACACTGAAGCTTTCTTT. Its protein product is CASSGQVGHTLSMNTEAFF.

The rearrangement joins TRBV5-5 to TRBJ1-1; D uncertain. The CDR3 covers 13 residues. CDR1 and CDR2 (germline): SGHKS, YYEKEE (reference sequence). V lost 3 bases to trimming and J lost 0 bases, with 6 bases between them. CDR3 in DNA: TGTGCCAGCAGCTCATCGGTGAACACTGAAGCTTTCTTT. This encodes CASSSSVNTEAFF. Supplemented by reference TRBV5-5 and TRBJ1-1, the full variable domain reads DAGVTQSPTHLIKTRGQQVTLRCSPISGHKSVSWYQQVLGQGPQFIFQYYEKEERGRGNFPDRFSARQFPNYSSELNVNALLLGDSALYLCASSSSVNTEAFFGQGTRLTVV.

V gene TRBV20-1 combines with J gene TRBJ1-1; D remains ambiguous. The CDR3 has 10 residues. The germline gives CDR1 DFQATT, CDR2 SNEGSKA (reference sequence). The V end lost 8 bases, the J end lost 13 bases, and 17 bases lay between the germline ends. The CDR3 bases are TGCAGTCCCCACCCCCGGGGAGGTTTCTTT. Residues: CSPHPRGGFF.

In its sample, this clone was seen a few times. The rearrangement links TRBV5-1 to TRBJ1-1, with D hard to call. V shed 3 bases and J shed 1 base, with 7 bases lying between them. CDR1 and CDR2 (germline): SGHRS, YFSETQ. The CDR3 totals 13 residues. In nucleotides, the CDR3 is TGCGCCAGCAGCTGGGAAGGGAACACTGAAGCTTTCTTT. Its protein product is CASSWEGNTEAFF.

This clone was seen just once. This rearrangement joins TRBV2 to TRBJ1-4; D gene uncertain. Looked up from germline, CDR1 is SNHLY and CDR2 is FYNNEI. Trimming shortened V by 7 bases and J by 0 bases, and 6 bases separated the two germline ends. The CDR3 has 13 residues. In DNA, the CDR3 is TGTGCCAGCACACTAACAACTAATGAAAAACTGTTTTTT. Amino acid sequence: CASTLTTNEKLFF.

The chain uses TRBV28 and TRBJ1-5; D uncertain. Trimming took off 3 bases at V and 3 bases at J, with 6 bases between the two ends. Germline loops: CDR1 MDHEN, CDR2 SYDVKM. The CDR3 is 13 amino acids. The CDR3 region is CASSFRVNQPQHF. CDR3 sequence (DNA): TGTGCCAGCAGTTTCCGGGTCAATCAGCCCCAGCATTTT.

This clone appeared a few times. The chain employs TRBV5-6 and TRBJ1-3, with D tentatively TRBD1 (5 bases). CDR3 length: 15 residues. The germline V gene has CDR1 SGHDT and CDR2 YYEEEE. V was cut by 4 bases and J by 0 bases, with 11 bases left in between. The CDR3 bases are TGTGCCAGCAGCACGGACGGGACCTCTGGAAACACCATATATTTT. This sequence encodes CASSTDGTSGNTIYF.

This clone was counted a few times. This chain connects TRBV19 to TRBJ2-5; 7 bases align to TRBD2. Unmatched junction bases numbered 13, after V lost 8 bases and J lost 7 bases. The CDR3 is 14 residues long. Germline V lookup: CDR1 LNHDA, CDR2 SQIVND (reference sequence). CDR3 protein: CASGVLSSGGTQYF. CDR3 coding DNA: TGTGCCAGTGGCGTCCTGTCTAGCGGAGGGACCCAGTACTTC. The variable domain in full, completed from reference TRBV19 and TRBJ2-5, reads DGGITQSPKYLFRKEGQNVTLSCEQNLNHDAMYWYRQDPGQGLRLIYYSQIVNDFQKGDIAEGYSVSREKKESFPLTVTSAQKNPTAFYLCASGVLSSGGTQYFGPGTRLLVL.

The chain joins TRBV4-1 to TRBJ1-2; D perhaps matches TRBD1 (5 bases). Trimming cost V 4 bases and J 6 bases, with 12 bases left between them. Per the germline V gene, CDR1 is MGHRA and CDR2 is YSYEKL. The CDR3 runs to 13 residues. CDR3 coding DNA: TGCGCCAGCAGCCTGGGACTCTTCGATGGCTACACCTTC. It codes for CASSLGLFDGYTF.

This clone was counted a few times. CDR3 sequence: CASSPLYTGELFF. CDR3 coding DNA: TGTGCCAGCTCACCATTGTACACCGGGGAGCTGTTTTTT. V is TRBV18 and J is TRBJ2-2, with D uncertain. The CDR3 consists of 13 residues. Germline V gene data show CDR1 as KGHSH and CDR2 as LQKENI. V shed 2 bases and J shed 3 bases, with 4 bases lying between them.

This CDR3 reads CASSLEPGRSSGNTIYF. CDR3 in DNA: TGTGCCAGCAGCTTGGAACCGGGACGGAGCTCTGGAAACACCATATATTTT. This chain uses TRBV5-4 with TRBJ1-3; D perhaps matches TRBD1 (5 bases). The CDR3 has 17 residues. Trimming took off 0 bases at V and 0 bases at J, with 13 bases between the two ends. The germline CDR1 and CDR2 sequences are SGHNT and YYREEE (reference sequence).

The gene calls are TRBV7-9 and TRBJ2-5, with a tentative D call TRBD2 (6 bases). V was pared by 5 bases and J by 4 bases, with 20 bases between. CDR3 length equals 16 residues. The germline CDR1 and CDR2 sequences are SEHNR and FQNEAQ (reference sequence). The CDR3, as DNA: TGTGCCAGCAGCCACAACTTAGCGGCAGGCGGAGAGACCCAGTACTTC. Its translation is CASSHNLAAGGETQYF.

This chain connects TRBV9 to TRBJ1-6, with no clear D. Germline CDR1 is SGDLS and CDR2 is YYNGEE. The CDR3 has 14 residues. Between the trimmed V and J ends, which lost 0 bases and 5 bases, there was a span of 6 bases. The CDR3 DNA is TGTGCCAGCAGCGTAGTCCCGGATAATTCACCCCTCCACTTT. It codes for CASSVVPDNSPLHF.

This chain uses TRBV10-1 with TRBJ2-7; D is undetermined. CDR3 size: 15 residues. Trimming took off 10 bases at V and 5 bases at J, with 24 bases between the two ends. Germline assignment: CDR1 WNHNN and CDR2 SYGVQD (reference sequence). CDR3 in amino acids: CATKGPTDRRDEQYF. The CDR3 DNA reads TGCGCCACTAAGGGCCCAACGGACCGGCGCGACGAGCAGTACTTC.

This sequence joins TRBV15 and TRBJ1-5; TRBD1 might be the D (6 bases). The CDR3 spans 15 residues. Between the trimmed V and J ends, which lost 5 bases and 0 bases, there was a span of 11 bases. Per the germline V gene, CDR1 is LNHNV and CDR2 is YYDKDF (reference sequence). This CDR3 reads CATSQGLYSNQPQHF. CDR3 bases: TGTGCCACCAGCCAGGGGTTATATAGCAATCAGCCCCAGCATTTT.

V gene TRBV2 combines with J gene TRBJ1-2, with 11 positions matching TRBD1. Trimming at V came to 8 bases and at J to 3 bases, leaving 5 bases not matched to a gene. The CDR3 spans 14 residues. Germline CDR1 reads SNHLY; CDR2 reads FYNNEI. CDR3 protein: CASRGTGGYYGYTF. In nucleotides, the CDR3 is TGTGCCAGCCGCGGGACAGGGGGGTACTATGGCTACACCTTC.

The table lists this clone with a few counts. Here the CDR3 DNA reads TGCGCCAGCAGCTTGCGACGGGGCACAGATACGCAGTATTTT. Encoded protein: CASSLRRGTDTQYF. The chain uses TRBV5-1 and TRBJ2-3; D gene unclear. This CDR3 spans 14 amino acids. V was clipped by 1 base and J by 1 base, with 7 bases between them. Germline V lookup: CDR1 SGHRS, CDR2 YFSETQ.

The J gene is TRBJ1-6, the V gene TRBV28; 10 nucleotides align to TRBD1. The V gene end was trimmed by 11 bases and the J gene end by 9 bases; junction bases not matched to a gene: 16. Per the germline V gene, CDR1 is MDHEN and CDR2 is SYDVKM. This CDR3 spans 16 amino acids. The CDR3 DNA is TGTGCCCACAAAAGGCGACAGGGGGCAATCTCTTCACCCCTCCACTTT. Its translation is CAHKRRQGAISSPLHF. Drawing the rest from reference TRBV28 and TRBJ1-6, the complete variable domain is DVKVTQSSRYLVKRTGEKVFLECVQDMDHENMFWYRQDPGLGLRLIYFSYDVKMKEKGDIPEGYSVSREKKERFSLILESASTNQTSMYLCAHKRRQGAISSPLHFGNGTRLTVT.